Below, one TCR beta chain is given with its context. What it binds is not known. This sample is drawn from a study of T cell responses to AZD1222 COVID-19 vaccine. Only in-frame clones appear in the TCRdb table, and some are missing; sequencing was by immunoSEQ multiplex PCR. The sample lists some 180,000 clones; about 89% were seen once. Overall study findings and caveats: Along spike, vaccine-associated CD4 TCRs were found throughout, with dominance at 160-218 and 743-854.

This TCR derives from an adult who received the AZD1222 COVID-19 vaccine. The source was peripheral blood, collected 28 days after the second AZD1222 dose.

CDR3 sequence (DNA): TGTGCCAGCAGCCCTACTCGGGGCCTCGTTGTAGGAGAAAAACTGTTTTTT. It codes for CASSPTRGLVVGEKLFF. The chain uses TRBV6-2 or TRBV6-3 and TRBJ1-4; weak D call: TRBD1 (5 bases). Germline V CDR1 and CDR2: MNHEY, SVGEGT. Trimming took off 6 bases at V and 8 bases at J, with 25 bases between the two ends. The CDR3 is made up of 17 amino acids.